This is a list of T cell receptor beta chains from one sample in a study of tumor-infiltrating lymphocytes in primary liver carcinoma. MiXCR, run by TCRdb on the multiplex PCR reads, gives a single entry per CDR3 protein. The table has roughly 330,000 distinct CDR3 sequences, less than 65% seen once. The source material was peripheral blood. These receptor sequences come from a man between 35 and 55 years old with primary liver carcinoma and hepatitis B virus infection. Each CDR3 is given with its conserved first and last residue. D genes are given only for firm matches. Where a row states a size, it is once, few, many or the class of an expanded clone; other rows omit it.

len: 17
d_gene: TRBD2
j_gene: TRBJ2-1
abundance: once
v_gene: TRBV6-5
CDR3nt: TGTGCCACCAGTTACTCGATTATGACTAGCTTGTACAATGAGCAGTTCTTC
CDR3aa: CATSYSIMTSLYNEQFF

len: 12
d_gene: NA
j_gene: TRBJ1-5
abundance: NA
v_gene: TRBV10-2
CDR3nt: TGCGCCAGCAGTGGTTTACGGGATACGCAGCATTTT
CDR3aa: CASSGLRDTQHF

len: 16
d_gene: TRBD2
j_gene: TRBJ2-3
abundance: NA
v_gene: TRBV7-4
CDR3nt: TGTGCCAGCAGCTTAAGTAGCGGGAGCAGGGCAGATACGCAGTATTTT
CDR3aa: CASSLSSGSRADTQYF

len: 13
d_gene: NA
j_gene: TRBJ2-2
abundance: NA
v_gene: TRBV11-1
CDR3nt: TGTGCCAGCAGCTCTGGAGGCTCCGGGGAGCTGTTTTTT
CDR3aa: CASSSGGSGELFF

len: 16
d_gene: NA
j_gene: TRBJ1-1
abundance: NA
v_gene: TRBV5-6
CDR3nt: TGTGCCAGCAGCTTGGGGGGGGTAGAACTTAGCACTGAAGCTTTCTTT
CDR3aa: CASSLGGVELSTEAFF

len: 13
d_gene: NA
j_gene: TRBJ1-2
abundance: NA
v_gene: TRBV5-6
CDR3nt: TGTGCCAGCAGCTTGATTGGAACAGTAGGCTACACCTTC
CDR3aa: CASSLIGTVGYTF

len: 15
d_gene: TRBD1
j_gene: TRBJ1-1
abundance: NA
v_gene: TRBV7-9
CDR3nt: TGTGCCAGCATCTCGACGACAGGGGGTGGCACTGAAGCTTTCTTT
CDR3aa: CASISTTGGGTEAFF

len: 16
d_gene: TRBD2
j_gene: TRBJ2-5
abundance: NA
v_gene: TRBV11-2
CDR3nt: TGTGCCAGCAGCTCCCAACTAGCGGGAGGGTCGGAGACCCAGTACTTC
CDR3aa: CASSSQLAGGSETQYF

len: 14
d_gene: TRBD1
j_gene: TRBJ2-7
abundance: NA
v_gene: TRBV29-1
CDR3nt: TGCAGCGTTGTGGGACAGGAGTTTGTCTACGAGCAGCACTTC
CDR3aa: CSVVGQEFVYEQHF

len: 15
d_gene: NA
j_gene: TRBJ1-2
abundance: once
v_gene: TRBV28
CDR3nt: TGTGCCAGCAGTTTAGGGGATTTGGGTAACTATGGCTACACCTTC
CDR3aa: CASSLGDLGNYGYTF

len: 15
d_gene: TRBD1
j_gene: TRBJ1-6
abundance: NA
v_gene: TRBV11-2
CDR3nt: TGTGCCAGCAGCTCAGACAGGGGGAGTCATTCACCCCTCCACTTT
CDR3aa: CASSSDRGSHSPLHF

len: 16
d_gene: NA
j_gene: TRBJ2-2
abundance: NA
v_gene: TRBV5-6
CDR3nt: TGTGCCAGCAGCTCCGGGGGTCCCGGCAGGGTCGGGGAGCTGTTTTTT
CDR3aa: CASSSGGPGRVGELFF

len: 13
d_gene: NA
j_gene: TRBJ2-5
abundance: once
v_gene: TRBV6-1
CDR3nt: TGTGCCAGCAGTGGGTACGGCCGTGAGGCCCAGTACTTC
CDR3aa: CASSGYGREAQYF

len: 17
d_gene: NA
j_gene: TRBJ2-4
abundance: NA
v_gene: TRBV5-1
CDR3nt: TGCGCCAGCAGCCCCTGGACCAGGGCCTCTGGTACGGACATTCAGTACTTC
CDR3aa: CASSPWTRASGTDIQYF

len: 15
d_gene: NA
j_gene: TRBJ1-6
abundance: NA
v_gene: TRBV6-5
CDR3nt: TGTACCAGCAGTTCCAGGACAGAGAATAATTCACCCATCCACTTT
CDR3aa: CTSSSRTENNSPIHF

len: 12
d_gene: NA
j_gene: TRBJ2-5
abundance: NA
v_gene: TRBV7-9
CDR3nt: TGTACCAGCAGCTTAATTTTGGAGACCCAGTACTTC
CDR3aa: CTSSLILETQYF

len: 12
d_gene: NA
j_gene: TRBJ2-7
abundance: NA
v_gene: TRBV28
CDR3nt: TGTGCCAGCAGTTTATCGATCTACGAGCAGTACTTC
CDR3aa: CASSLSIYEQYF

len: 12
d_gene: NA
j_gene: TRBJ2-3
abundance: NA
v_gene: TRBV11-3
CDR3nt: TGTGCCGGCAACTTTGAGGGGGGTACGCAGTATTTT
CDR3aa: CAGNFEGGTQYF

len: 16
d_gene: TRBD2
j_gene: TRBJ2-1
abundance: NA
v_gene: TRBV11-2
CDR3nt: TGTGCCAGCAGCACCGGGACTAGCGGGAATAGGGATGAGCACTTCTTC
CDR3aa: CASSTGTSGNRDEHFF

len: 15
d_gene: NA
j_gene: TRBJ2-6
abundance: many
v_gene: TRBV6-6
CDR3nt: TGTGCCAGCAGTTGGGTGGATTCTGGGGCCAACGTCCTGACTTTC
CDR3aa: CASSWVDSGANVLTF